A selection of T cell receptor beta chains follows, all from one sample in a study of T cells in Graves' hyperthyroidism and ophthalmopathy. Each CDR3 protein is one row after TCRdb ran MiXCR on the multiplex PCR reads. The sample has about 720,000 distinct CDR3 sequences; around 20% are singletons. Sequenced sample: blood. These receptors were taken from a woman between 45 and 65 years old with Graves' hyperthyroidism that later progressed to Graves' ophthalmopathy. The CDR3 runs from the conserved cysteine through the conserved F or W. The D gene is left open where the match is weak. Clone sizes are given selectively: once, few, many, or a class where the clone is expanded.

D: TRBD1
size: NA
J: TRBJ1-1
V: TRBV30
CDR3: CAWISGTGVATEAFF
DNA: TGTGCCTGGATCTCCGGGACAGGGGTGGCCACTGAAGCTTTCTTT

D: NA
size: many
J: TRBJ1-4
V: TRBV2
CDR3: CASSESQWINEKLFF
DNA: TGTGCCAGCAGTGAAAGCCAGTGGATTAATGAAAAACTGTTTTTT

D: TRBD1
size: NA
J: TRBJ2-2
V: TRBV7-3
CDR3: CASSLREGANGELFF
DNA: TGTGCCAGCAGCTTAAGAGAGGGGGCGAACGGGGAGCTGTTTTTT

D: TRBD2
size: few
J: TRBJ2-5
V: TRBV6-1
CDR3: CASSVTWTSGQETQYF
DNA: TGTGCCAGCAGCGTTACGTGGACTAGCGGCCAAGAGACCCAGTACTTC

D: NA
size: NA
J: TRBJ2-2
V: TRBV9
CDR3: CASSVGGFQNTGELFF
DNA: TGTGCCAGCAGCGTAGGGGGGTTCCAGAACACCGGGGAGCTGTTTTTT

D: NA
size: many
J: TRBJ1-2
V: TRBV3-1
CDR3: CASSQRGHGYTF
DNA: TGTGCCAGCAGCCAGCGGGGGCATGGCTACACCTTC

D: TRBD1
size: many
J: TRBJ1-1
V: TRBV11-3
CDR3: CASSHGTGAEAFF
DNA: TGTGCCAGCAGCCACGGGACAGGGGCTGAAGCTTTCTTT

D: TRBD1
size: NA
J: TRBJ1-1
V: TRBV4-1
CDR3: CASSQVAGGTEAFF
DNA: TGCGCCAGCAGCCAAGTGGCAGGGGGAACTGAAGCTTTCTTT

D: TRBD2
size: NA
J: TRBJ2-3
V: TRBV30
CDR3: CAYSGGAGPTDTQYF
DNA: TGTGCCTATTCGGGGGGAGCCGGCCCCACAGATACGCAGTATTTT

D: NA
size: many
J: TRBJ1-2
V: TRBV15
CDR3: CATSTPGKGRFSYTF
DNA: TGTGCCACCAGCACGCCAGGGAAGGGGCGATTCAGCTACACCTTC

D: TRBD2
size: NA
J: TRBJ2-7
V: TRBV18
CDR3: CASSEQAGEYEQYF
DNA: TGTGCCAGCTCAGAACAAGCGGGGGAATACGAGCAGTACTTC

D: TRBD1
size: NA
J: TRBJ2-4
V: TRBV4-1
CDR3: CASRAGGAGNIQYF
DNA: TGCGCCAGCAGAGCAGGGGGCGCGGGGAACATTCAGTACTTC

D: NA
size: many
J: TRBJ1-2
V: TRBV7-9
CDR3: CASSSPRSWENYGYTF
DNA: TGTGCCAGCAGCTCCCCCCGGTCTTGGGAGAACTATGGCTACACCTTC

D: TRBD1
size: many
J: TRBJ2-2
V: TRBV20-1
CDR3: CSASDRGNTGELFF
DNA: TGCAGTGCTAGTGACAGGGGGAACACCGGGGAGCTGTTTTTT

D: NA
size: NA
J: TRBJ2-7
V: TRBV18
CDR3: CASSPSQFHYEQYF
DNA: TGTGCCAGCTCACCATCGCAGTTCCACTACGAGCAGTACTTC

D: NA
size: NA
J: TRBJ1-1
V: TRBV4-2
CDR3: CASSQGELMNTEAFF
DNA: TGTGCCAGCAGCCAGGGGGAACTCATGAACACTGAAGCTTTCTTT

D: TRBD1
size: many
J: TRBJ1-4
V: TRBV11-2
CDR3: CASSARDRGHEKLFF
DNA: TGTGCCAGCAGCGCCCGGGACAGAGGACATGAAAAACTGTTTTTT

D: TRBD1
size: NA
J: TRBJ2-7
V: TRBV5-1
CDR3: CASSLTGQGQRSYEQYF
DNA: TGCGCCAGCAGCTTAACCGGCCAGGGACAGAGGTCCTACGAGCAGTACTTC

D: NA
size: many
J: TRBJ1-1
V: TRBV5-1
CDR3: CASSLGFNTEAFF
DNA: TGCGCCAGCAGCTTGGGTTTCAACACTGAAGCTTTCTTT

D: NA
size: few
J: TRBJ1-2
V: TRBV27
CDR3: CASSPRDNDGYTF
DNA: TGTGCCAGCAGCCCCCGGGACAATGACGGCTACACCTTC

D: TRBD1
size: NA
J: TRBJ2-3
V: TRBV29-1
CDR3: CSVETPFTGDPDTQYF
DNA: TGCAGCGTTGAAACACCCTTCACAGGGGACCCAGATACGCAGTATTTT

D: NA
size: few
J: TRBJ1-1
V: TRBV6-1
CDR3: CASSYNGDEAFF
DNA: TGTGCCAGCAGTTATAACGGAGATGAAGCTTTCTTT

D: NA
size: NA
J: TRBJ1-2
V: TRBV6-5
CDR3: CASSYSRRSGYTF
DNA: TGTGCCAGCAGTTACTCGCGGCGGAGTGGCTACACCTTC

D: TRBD2
size: NA
J: TRBJ2-5
V: TRBV7-9
CDR3: CASSISGETQYF
DNA: TGTGCCAGCAGCATTAGCGGGGAGACCCAGTACTTC

D: NA
size: many
J: TRBJ2-7
V: TRBV27
CDR3: CASSPLGGYEQYF
DNA: TGTGCCAGCAGTCCCCTGGGGGGCTACGAGCAGTACTTC

D: TRBD1
size: many
J: TRBJ1-2
V: TRBV6-5
CDR3: CASSYSAYTTGAGYTF
DNA: TGTGCCAGCAGTTACTCGGCGTATACGACAGGGGCTGGCTACACCTTC

D: TRBD2
size: many
J: TRBJ2-7
V: TRBV20-1
CDR3: CSAAGTSASYEQYF
DNA: TGCAGTGCTGCCGGGACTAGCGCCTCCTACGAGCAGTACTTC

D: NA
size: many
J: TRBJ2-1
V: TRBV6-1
CDR3: CASRLIDTLDNEQFF
DNA: TGTGCCAGCAGACTGATCGACACCCTTGACAATGAGCAGTTCTTC

D: NA
size: many
J: TRBJ2-5
V: TRBV11-1
CDR3: CASSLGLTEETQYF
DNA: TGTGCCAGCAGCCTAGGACTCACCGAAGAGACCCAGTACTTC